The clone carrying this TCR beta chain showed up just once. This entry is derived from a study of shared clonotypes between healthy human individuals. Germline loops: CDR1 SGHAT, CDR2 FQNNGV. The trim removed 5 bases at V and 6 bases at J, leaving 5 bases unmatched. The CDR3 covers 15 residues. This table comes from immunoSEQ multiplex PCR, and its TCRdb copy is limited to in-frame clones, with some not included. The sample has a few hundred thousand clones, around 97% seen once; the top ten hold around 0.057%. The TCR sequence derives from a woman in her twenties or thirties in good health. The chain uses TRBV11-2 and TRBJ2-1; 12 positions agree with TRBD2. Input material: naive CD4+ T cells sorted from blood. Subset noted: CD45RA+ positively selected. CDR3 loop: CASSQTSGSRNEQFF. CDR3 DNA sequence: TGTGCCAGCAGCCAGACTAGCGGGAGCCGCAATGAGCAGTTCTTC.